These 8 T cell receptor beta chains originate from one sample sequenced in a study of blood T cell repertoires in COVID-19. Assay: immunoSEQ multiplex PCR; the TCRdb copy retains only in-frame clones and omits some. The sample lists around 150,000 clones; roughly 80% were seen once. Sequencing input: peripheral blood. The receptors were sampled from a woman aged 55-70 years with acute or convalescent COVID-19.

The J gene is TRBJ2-5, the V gene TRBV2; 7 bases line up with TRBD2. Germline V lookup: CDR1 SNHLY, CDR2 FYNNEI. The junction had 9 bases not matched to a gene; V was cut back by 6 bases and J by 5 bases. CDR3 length: 14 residues. The CDR3 protein is CASRDRTSVETQYF. In DNA, the CDR3 is TGTGCCAGCAGGGACCGGACTAGTGTGGAGACCCAGTACTTC.

This rearrangement joins TRBV10-3 to TRBJ2-7, with 10 nucleotides matching TRBD1. The V and J ends lost 8 bases and 6 bases, in that order; junction bases with no gene match: 13. CDR3 length equals 15 residues. CDR1 is ENHRY, CDR2 SYGVKD, per germline. CDR3 sequence: CAIERTGTGVAEQYF. Here the CDR3 DNA reads TGTGCCATCGAGCGAACCGGGACAGGGGTCGCCGAGCAGTACTTC.

The chain joins TRBV29-1 to TRBJ2-3; 7 nucleotides match TRBD1. The CDR3 loop spans 14 amino acids. Germline CDR1 reads SQVTM; CDR2 reads ANQGSEA. Trimming at V came to 1 base and at J to 2 bases, leaving 3 bases not matched to a gene. CDR3 coding DNA: TGCAGCGTTGAAGGGGACAGCGTCACAGATACGCAGTATTTT. This encodes CSVEGDSVTDTQYF.

This clone was seen a single time. The chain is built from TRBV7-9 and TRBJ1-1, with 8 bases that match TRBD1. Germline loops: CDR1 SEHNR, CDR2 FQNEAQ (reference sequence). The V segment lost 4 bases and the J segment 4 bases; nucleotides outside the gene matches: 5. The CDR3 runs to 14 residues. The CDR3 bases are TGTGCCAGCAGCTGGCAGGGGGCCAGCACTGAAGCTTTCTTT. Translation: CASSWQGASTEAFF.

The chain is built from TRBV4-1 and TRBJ2-7; TRBD1 might be the D (7 bases). With 1 base removed from V and 2 bases from J, the gap between germline ends came to 12 bases. This CDR3 has 15 residues. CDR1 is MGHRA and CDR2 is YSYEKL in the germline V gene. The DNA for the CDR3 is TGCGCCAGCAGCCAAGCAGGGGGGATAGCCTACGAGCAGTACTTC. Translated, it gives CASSQAGGIAYEQYF.

This rearrangement joins TRBV12-3 or TRBV12-4 to TRBJ1-1, with unresolved D. CDR3 size: 13 residues. The V gene lost 2 bases and the J gene lost 0 bases, with 4 bases spanning the gap. The CDR3 DNA reads TGTGCCAGCAGTTTACACATGAACACTGAAGCTTTCTTT. It is translated as CASSLHMNTEAFF.

The CDR3 region has the DNA TGTGCCTGGAGTGAGGGACATTCCCTTAGCAATCAGCCCCAGCATTTT. It encodes CAWSEGHSLSNQPQHF. The rearrangement uses TRBV30 and TRBJ1-5; weak D call: TRBD1 (6 bases). The CDR3 totals 16 residues. The germline V and J ends were trimmed by 1 base and 0 bases, with 13 bases remaining between them. Looked up from germline, CDR1 is GTSNPN and CDR2 is SVGIG (reference sequence).

This chain links TRBV30 with TRBJ2-7, with a weak D call TRBD1 (6 bases). The CDR3 consists of 12 residues. Per the germline V gene, CDR1 is GTSNPN and CDR2 is SVGIG (reference sequence). V lost 3 bases to trimming and J lost 7 bases, with 13 bases between them. CDR3 residues: CAWRQGVGEQYF. CDR3 in DNA: TGTGCCTGGAGACAGGGCGTAGGGGAGCAGTACTTC.